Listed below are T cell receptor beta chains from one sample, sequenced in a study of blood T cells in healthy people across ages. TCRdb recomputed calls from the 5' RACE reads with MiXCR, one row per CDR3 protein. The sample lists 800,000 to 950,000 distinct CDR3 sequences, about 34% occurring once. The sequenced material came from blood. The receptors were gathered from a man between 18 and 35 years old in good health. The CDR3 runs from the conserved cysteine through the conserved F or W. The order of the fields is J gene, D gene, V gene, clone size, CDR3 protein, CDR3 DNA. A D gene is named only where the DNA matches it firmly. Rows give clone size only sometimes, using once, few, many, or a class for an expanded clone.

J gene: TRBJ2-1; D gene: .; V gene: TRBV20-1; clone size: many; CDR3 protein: CSARDIGGSVSYNEQFF; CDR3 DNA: TGCAGTGCTAGAGATATAGGGGGGAGCGTCTCCTACAATGAGCAGTTCTTC
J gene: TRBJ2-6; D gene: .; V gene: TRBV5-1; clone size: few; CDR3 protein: CASQKDPSGANVLTF; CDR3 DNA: TGCGCCAGCCAAAAGGACCCCTCTGGGGCCAACGTCCTGACTTTC
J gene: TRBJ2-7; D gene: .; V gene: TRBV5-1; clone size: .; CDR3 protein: CASSLRDGKYEQYF; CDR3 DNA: TGCGCCAGCAGCTTGAGGGACGGAAAATACGAGCAGTACTTC
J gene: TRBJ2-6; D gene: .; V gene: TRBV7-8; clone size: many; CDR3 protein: CASSFGGSGANVLTF; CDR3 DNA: TGTGCCAGCAGCTTTGGAGGCTCTGGGGCCAACGTCCTGACTTTC
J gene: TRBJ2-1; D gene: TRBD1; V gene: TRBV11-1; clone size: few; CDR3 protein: CASSPQRQGRIYNEQFF; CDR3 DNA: TGTGCCAGCAGCCCCCAAAGACAGGGTAGGATTTACAATGAGCAGTTCTTC
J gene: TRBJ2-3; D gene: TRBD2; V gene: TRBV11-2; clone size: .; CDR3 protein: CASSSLSASGEITDTQYF; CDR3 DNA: TGTGCCAGCAGCTCTCTCTCCGCTAGCGGGGAGATCACAGATACGCAGTATTTT
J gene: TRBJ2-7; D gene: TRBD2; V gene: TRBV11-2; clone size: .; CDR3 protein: CASTDSSGGFPDYERYF; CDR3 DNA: TGTGCCAGCACCGACTCTAGCGGGGGATTTCCGGACTACGAGCGGTACTTC
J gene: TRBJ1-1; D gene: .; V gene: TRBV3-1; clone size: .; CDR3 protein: CASSHSGPDTEALF; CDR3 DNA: TGTGCCAGCAGCCATTCGGGACCGGACACTGAAGCTCTCTTT
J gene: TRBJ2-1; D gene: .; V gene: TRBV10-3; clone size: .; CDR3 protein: CATAQQDTVETQFF; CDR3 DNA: TGTGCCACGGCTCAACAGGATACCGTGGAGACCCAGTTCTTC
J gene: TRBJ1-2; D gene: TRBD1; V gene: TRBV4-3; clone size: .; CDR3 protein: CASSQVGRGGLGYTF; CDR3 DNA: TGCGCCAGCAGCCAAGTTGGTAGAGGGGGCTTAGGCTACACCTTC
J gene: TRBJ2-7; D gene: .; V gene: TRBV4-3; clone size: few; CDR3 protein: CASSQDLGYEQYF; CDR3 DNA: TGCGCCAGCAGCCAAGATCTTGGCTACGAGCAGTACTTC
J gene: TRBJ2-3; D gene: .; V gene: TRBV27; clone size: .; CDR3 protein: CASSPQLLVSSTDTQYF; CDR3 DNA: TGTGCCAGCAGTCCTCAACTACTAGTCTCTAGCACAGATACGCAGTATTTT
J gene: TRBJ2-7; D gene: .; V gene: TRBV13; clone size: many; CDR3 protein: CASSLSPHAEPITHEQYF; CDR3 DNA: TGTGCCAGCAGCTTATCCCCCCATGCGGAGCCGATTACCCACGAGCAGTACTTC
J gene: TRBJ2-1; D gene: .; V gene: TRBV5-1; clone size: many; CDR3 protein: CASSLDTVTQGGQFF; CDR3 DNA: TGCGCCAGCAGCTTGGATACGGTCACCCAGGGTGGGCAGTTCTTC
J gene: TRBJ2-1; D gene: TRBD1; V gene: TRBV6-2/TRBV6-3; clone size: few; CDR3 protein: CASSYVQGGSYNEQFF; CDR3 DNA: TGTGCCAGCAGTTACGTACAGGGGGGCTCCTACAATGAGCAGTTCTTC
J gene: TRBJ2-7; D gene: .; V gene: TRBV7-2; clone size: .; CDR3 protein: CASSLRGALNYNEQYF; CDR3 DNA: TGTGCCAGCAGCCTTAGAGGGGCGCTAAACTACAATGAGCAGTACTTC
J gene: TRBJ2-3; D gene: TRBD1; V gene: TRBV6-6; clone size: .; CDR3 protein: CASSYQRQGESTNTQYF; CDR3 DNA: TGTGCCAGCAGTTACCAAAGACAGGGGGAGAGCACAAATACGCAGTATTTT
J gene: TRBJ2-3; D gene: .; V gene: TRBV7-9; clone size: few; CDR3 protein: CASSPASANTIIPDTQYF; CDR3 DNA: TGTGCCAGCAGTCCGGCCAGCGCTAACACCATCATCCCAGATACGCAGTATTTT
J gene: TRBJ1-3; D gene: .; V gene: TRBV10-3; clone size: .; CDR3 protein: CAISAEGSGNTIYF; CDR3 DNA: TGTGCCATCAGTGCAGAGGGATCTGGAAACACCATATATTTT
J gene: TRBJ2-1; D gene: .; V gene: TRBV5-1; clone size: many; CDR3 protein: CASSWGAGEQFF; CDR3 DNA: TGCGCCAGCAGCTGGGGAGCTGGGGAGCAGTTCTTC
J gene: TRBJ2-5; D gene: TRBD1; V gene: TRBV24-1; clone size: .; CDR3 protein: CATSGTGVETQYF; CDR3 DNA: TGTGCCACCAGCGGGACAGGGGTCGAGACCCAGTACTTC
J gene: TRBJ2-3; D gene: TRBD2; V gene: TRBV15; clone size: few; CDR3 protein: CATSRESLAGFPDTQYF; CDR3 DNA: TGTGCCACCAGCAGAGAGAGCCTAGCGGGGTTCCCAGATACGCAGTATTTT
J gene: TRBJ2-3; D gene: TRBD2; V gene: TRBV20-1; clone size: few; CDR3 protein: CSASRTSGGTRPDTQYF; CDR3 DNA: TGCAGTGCATCGAGGACTAGCGGGGGGACTCGCCCTGATACGCAGTATTTT
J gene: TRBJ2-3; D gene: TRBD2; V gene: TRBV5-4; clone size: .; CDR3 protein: CASSMGLAGSTDTQYF; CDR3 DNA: TGTGCCAGCAGCATGGGACTAGCGGGGAGCACAGATACGCAGTATTTT
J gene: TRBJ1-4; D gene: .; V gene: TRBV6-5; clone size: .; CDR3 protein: CASSPTTNEKLFF; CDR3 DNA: TGTGCCAGCAGTCCAACAACTAATGAAAAACTGTTTTTT
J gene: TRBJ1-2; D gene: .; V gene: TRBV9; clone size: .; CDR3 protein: CASSPEVANYGYTF; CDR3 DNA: TGTGCCAGCAGCCCCGAGGTCGCAAACTATGGCTACACCTTC
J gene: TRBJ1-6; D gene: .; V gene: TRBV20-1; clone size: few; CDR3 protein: CSAIGQLNNNSPLHF; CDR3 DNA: TGCAGTGCTATAGGACAGCTGAATAATAATTCACCCCTCCACTTT
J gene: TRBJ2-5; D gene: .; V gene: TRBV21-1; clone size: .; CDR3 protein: CASSKVGMRPHRETQYF; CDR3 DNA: TGTGCCAGCAGCAAAGTTGGGATGAGGCCCCACCGGGAGACCCAGTACTTC
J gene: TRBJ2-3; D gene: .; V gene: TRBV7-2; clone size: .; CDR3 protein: CASSLDTDMQYF; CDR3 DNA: TGTGCCAGCAGCTTAGACACAGATATGCAGTATTTT
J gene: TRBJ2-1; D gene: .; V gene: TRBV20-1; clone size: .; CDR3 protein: CSARGRHLLRASYNEQFF; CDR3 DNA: TGCAGTGCTAGAGGCCGCCATTTATTAAGGGCCTCCTACAATGAGCAGTTCTTC
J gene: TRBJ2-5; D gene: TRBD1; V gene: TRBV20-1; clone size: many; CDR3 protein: CSATPPTGEETQYF; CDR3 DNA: TGCAGTGCGACTCCTCCGACAGGGGAAGAGACCCAGTACTTC
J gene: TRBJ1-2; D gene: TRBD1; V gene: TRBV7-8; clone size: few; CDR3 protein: CASSPLTGDGYTF; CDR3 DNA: TGTGCCAGCAGCCCTTTGACAGGGGATGGCTACACCTTC
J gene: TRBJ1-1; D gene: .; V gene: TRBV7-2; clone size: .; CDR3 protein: CASSLGTPGEAFF; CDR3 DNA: TGTGCCAGCAGCTTGGGGACACCGGGTGAAGCTTTCTTT
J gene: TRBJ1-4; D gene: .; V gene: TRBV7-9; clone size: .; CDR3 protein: CASSAPITSGDITNEKLFF; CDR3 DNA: TGTGCCAGCAGCGCCCCTATCACTTCCGGGGACATCACTAATGAAAAACTGTTTTTT
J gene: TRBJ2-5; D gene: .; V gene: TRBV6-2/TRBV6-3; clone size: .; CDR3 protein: CASSYNRGGETQYF; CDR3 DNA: TGTGCCAGCAGTTACAACCGGGGCGGGGAGACCCAGTACTTC
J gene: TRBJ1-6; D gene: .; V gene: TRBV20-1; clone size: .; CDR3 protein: CSALSGPHADSPLHF; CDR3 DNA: TGCAGTGCCCTGAGCGGGCCGCACGCCGATTCACCCCTCCACTTT
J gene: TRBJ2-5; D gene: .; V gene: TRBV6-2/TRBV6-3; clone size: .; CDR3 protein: CASSYRDTNNQETQYF; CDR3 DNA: TGTGCCAGCAGTTACCGGGACACCAACAATCAAGAGACCCAGTACTTC
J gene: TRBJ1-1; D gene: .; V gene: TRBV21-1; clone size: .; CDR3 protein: CASSKVSGQRMNTEAFF; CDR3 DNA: TGTGCCAGCAGCAAAGTTTCGGGCCAGAGAATGAACACTGAAGCTTTCTTT
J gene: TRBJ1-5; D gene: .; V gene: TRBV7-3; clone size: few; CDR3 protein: CASSSQWGQPQHF; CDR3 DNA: TGTGCCAGCAGCTCCCAATGGGGTCAGCCCCAGCATTTT
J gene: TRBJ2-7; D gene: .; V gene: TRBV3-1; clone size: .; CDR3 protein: CASSQAYRGEQYF; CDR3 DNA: TGTGCCAGCAGCCAAGCGTACCGGGGTGAGCAGTACTTC
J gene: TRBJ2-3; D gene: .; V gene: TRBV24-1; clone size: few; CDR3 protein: CATWKGEGDTQYF; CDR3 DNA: TGTGCCACCTGGAAGGGAGAGGGAGATACGCAGTATTTT
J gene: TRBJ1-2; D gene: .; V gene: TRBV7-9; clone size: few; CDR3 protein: CASSSLRGVFYGYTF; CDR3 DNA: TGTGCCAGCAGCTCACTTCGAGGGGTTTTTTATGGCTACACCTTC
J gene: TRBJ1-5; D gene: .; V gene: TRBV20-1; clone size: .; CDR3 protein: CSAREMGSPLNQPQHF; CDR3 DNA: TGCAGTGCTAGGGAGATGGGCTCGCCGTTGAATCAGCCCCAGCATTTT
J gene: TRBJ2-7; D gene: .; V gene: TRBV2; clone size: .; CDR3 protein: CASSGFQGKAYEQYF; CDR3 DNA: TGTGCCAGCAGTGGGTTCCAGGGGAAGGCCTACGAGCAGTACTTC
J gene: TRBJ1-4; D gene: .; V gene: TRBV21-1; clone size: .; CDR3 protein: CAGSKGPTGEVEKLFF; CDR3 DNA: TGTGCCGGCAGCAAAGGACCGACAGGGGAAGTTGAAAAACTGTTTTTT
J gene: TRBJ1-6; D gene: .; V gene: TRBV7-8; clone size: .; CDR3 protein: CASSFNRREDSPLHF; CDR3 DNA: TGTGCCAGCAGCTTTAATCGTAGGGAGGATTCACCCCTCCACTTT
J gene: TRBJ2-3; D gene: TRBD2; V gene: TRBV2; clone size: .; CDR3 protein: CASRNTGTKNTDTQYF; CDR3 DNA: TGTGCCAGCAGAAATACCGGGACTAAAAACACAGATACGCAGTATTTT
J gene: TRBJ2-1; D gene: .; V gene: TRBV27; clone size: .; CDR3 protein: CASSPNRGNYNEQFF; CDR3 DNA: TGTGCCAGCAGTCCCAATAGGGGGAACTACAATGAGCAGTTCTTC
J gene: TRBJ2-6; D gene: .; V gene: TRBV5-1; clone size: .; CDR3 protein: CASRDTVANVLTF; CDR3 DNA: TGCGCCAGCCGGGACACGGTGGCCAACGTCCTGACTTTC
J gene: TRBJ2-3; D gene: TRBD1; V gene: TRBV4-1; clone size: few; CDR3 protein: CASRLRRDRGTDTQYF; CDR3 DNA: TGCGCCAGCAGACTCCGCCGGGACAGAGGCACAGATACGCAGTATTTT
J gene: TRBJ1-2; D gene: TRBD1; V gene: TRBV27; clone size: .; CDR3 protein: CASSLSGQGLGYGYTF; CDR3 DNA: TGTGCCAGCAGTTTATCGGGACAGGGGCTGGGCTATGGCTACACCTTC
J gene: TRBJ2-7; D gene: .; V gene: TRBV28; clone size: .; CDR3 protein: CASSFREVGYEQYF; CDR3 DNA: TGTGCCAGCAGTTTCCGGGAAGTTGGGTATGAGCAGTACTTC
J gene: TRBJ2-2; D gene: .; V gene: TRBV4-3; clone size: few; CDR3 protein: CASSQDGNRRGELFF; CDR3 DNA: TGCGCCAGCAGCCAAGATGGTAACCGGCGCGGGGAGCTGTTTTTT